A single sample gave rise to the 24 T cell receptor beta chains below, sequenced in a study of shared clonotypes between healthy human individuals. The protocol was immunoSEQ multiplex PCR, while the TCRdb copy is restricted to in-frame clones and leaves out a portion. The sample has millions of clones, less than 95% seen once. Terminally differentiated effector memory CD45RA+ cells were excluded by CCR7 positive selection of CD45RO-negative cells. Material for sequencing was naive CD8+ T cells sorted from blood. The receptors stem from a young man in good health.

Points on this clone: At one boundary the junction diverges from the germline segment, which might be a read error. This chain connects TRBV7-7 to TRBJ2-7; weak D call: TRBD2 (5 bases). CDR1 and CDR2 from the germline V gene are SSHAT and FNYEAQ (reference sequence). There are 15 residues in the CDR3. For the CDR3, the DNA is TGTGCTAGCAGCTTAGATGAGGGTCTCTCCTACGAGCAGTACTTC. Translation gives CASSLDEGLSYEQYF.

The V and J genes are TRBV19 and TRBJ1-1, with 9 nucleotides matching TRBD1. V shed 5 bases, J shed 8 bases, and the junction held 6 bases outside the gene matches. The CDR3 is 13 amino acids. Germline assignment: CDR1 LNHDA and CDR2 SQIVND (reference sequence). CDR3 sequence: CASSQPGQGEAFF. In DNA, the CDR3 is TGTGCCAGTAGTCAACCGGGACAGGGAGAAGCTTTCTTT.

V gene TRBV4-1 combines with J gene TRBJ1-4; no firm D call. Germline V gives CDR1 MGHRA, CDR2 YSYEKL. Trimming left V 0 bases short and J 4 bases short, with 18 bases between. This CDR3 region has 18 residues. CDR3 coding DNA: TGCGCCAGCAGCCAAGAAACTGAAGGCGCGGGTTATAATGAAAAACTGTTTTTT. It codes for CASSQETEGAGYNEKLFF.

This chain links TRBV4-2 with TRBJ2-7; TRBD2 matches 8 bases. Per the germline V gene, CDR1 is LGHNA and CDR2 is YNFKEQ. The CDR3 runs to 14 residues. V shed 4 bases and J 2 bases; nucleotides not matched to a gene: 4. The DNA of the CDR3 is TGTGCCAGCAGCCCGATAGCGGGAACCTACGAGCAGTACTTC. Translating it yields CASSPIAGTYEQYF.

J is TRBJ1-4 and V is TRBV2, with a weak D call TRBD1 (5 bases). Germline loops: CDR1 SNHLY, CDR2 FYNNEI. Trimming took off 2 bases at V and 1 base at J, with 17 bases between the two ends. The CDR3 has 18 residues. This chain's CDR3 is CASSEWGEVNLTNEKLFF. Written as DNA, the CDR3 is TGTGCCAGCAGTGAATGGGGGGAGGTCAACCTAACTAATGAAAAACTGTTTTTT. Complete variable domain (other parts from reference TRBV2 and TRBJ1-4): EPEVTQTPSHQVTQMGQEVILRCVPISNHLYFYWYRQILGQKVEFLVSFYNNEISEKSEIFDDQFSVERPDGSNFTLKIRSTKLEDSAMYFCASSEWGEVNLTNEKLFFGSGTQLSVL.

This clone is a singleton in its sample. V and J are TRBV4-3 and TRBJ2-7; TRBD1 might be the D (6 bases). Trimming removed 2 bases at V and 4 bases at J, with 12 bases between. This CDR3 has 14 amino acids. Germline CDR1 and CDR2: LGHNA and YSLEER. As DNA, the CDR3 is TGCGCCAGCAGCCAAACAGGGTCGGGGTACGAGCAGTACTTC. Translating gives CASSQTGSGYEQYF.

This clone has only one observation. This chain links TRBV12-5 with TRBJ2-3; D remains unclear. The V and J ends lost 1 base and 4 bases respectively, with 3 bases between them. In germline, CDR1 is LGHNT, CDR2 FRNRAP. The CDR3 loop spans 12 amino acids. The CDR3, as DNA: TGTGCTAGTGGTTTGGGTTCAGATACGCAGTATTTT. Amino acids: CASGLGSDTQYF.

The chain uses TRBV6-6 and TRBJ1-1, with 7 bases aligning to TRBD1. CDR1 and CDR2 (germline): MNHNY, SVGAGI (reference sequence). The CDR3 is made up of 14 amino acids. The junction had 7 bases not matched to a gene; V was cut back by 5 bases and J by 4 bases. The CDR3 DNA sequence: TGTGCCAGCAGTACGACAGGGAGGGGCACTGAAGCTTTCTTT. Encoded protein: CASSTTGRGTEAFF.

This clone was picked up one time. The V call is TRBV6-1, the J call TRBJ2-7, with TRBD2 matching 8 bases. The V segment lost 6 bases and the J segment 5 bases; nucleotides outside the gene matches: 12. CDR3 length: 15 amino acids. Germline assignment: CDR1 MNHNS and CDR2 SASEGT. CDR3 region: CASSWVGLGLDEQYF. In nucleotides, the CDR3 is TGTGCCAGCAGCTGGGTGGGACTAGGGTTAGACGAGCAGTACTTC.

This chain joins TRBV13 and TRBJ2-5; D uncertain. Germline V gene data show CDR1 as PRHDT and CDR2 as FYEKMQ (reference sequence). The V gene lost 5 bases and the J gene lost 4 bases, with 5 bases spanning the gap. The CDR3 spans 11 residues. The CDR3 is CASSVVETQYF. The CDR3, as DNA: TGTGCCAGCAGCGTGGTAGAGACCCAGTACTTC. The full variable domain, completed using reference TRBV13 and TRBJ2-5, is AAGVIQSPRHLIKEKRETATLKCYPIPRHDTVYWYQQGPGQDPQFLISFYEKMQSDKGSIPDRFSAQQFSDYHSELNMSSLELGDSALYFCASSVVETQYFGPGTRLLVL.

The CDR3 region has the DNA TGTGCCAGTAGCCTCGATTATATGAACACTGAAGCTTTCTTT. Translating it yields CASSLDYMNTEAFF. V and J are TRBV19 and TRBJ1-1; no clear D. V was shortened by 6 bases and J by 0 bases, with 11 bases between the two germline ends. The CDR3 is made up of 14 amino acids. Germline loops: CDR1 LNHDA, CDR2 SQIVND (reference sequence).

The genes are TRBV10-1 and TRBJ1-3; D is ambiguous. Trimming shortened V by 5 bases and J by 2 bases, and 13 bases separated the two germline ends. Per germline, CDR1 WNHNN and CDR2 SYGVQD (reference sequence). The CDR3 length is 15 residues. CDR3 nucleotides: TGCGCCAGCAGTCCCACTACAGCTACTGGAAACACCATATATTTT. Encoded protein: CASSPTTATGNTIYF.

This clone has just one count. The chain recombines TRBV11-2 with TRBJ2-1; D not resolved. The CDR3 contains 17 residues. Per germline, CDR1 SGHAT and CDR2 FQNNGV. V lost 0 bases and J lost 0, with 12 bases in between. CDR3 DNA: TGTGCCAGCAGCTTAGATCGCGGTAGAGGCTCCTACAATGAGCAGTTCTTC. Protein sequence: CASSLDRGRGSYNEQFF.

J is TRBJ2-1 and V is TRBV19, with D perhaps TRBD2 (6 bases). Deletions cut 5 bases from V and 4 bases from J, with 15 bases between. Germline V lookup: CDR1 LNHDA, CDR2 SQIVND (reference sequence). CDR3 length equals 15 residues. The CDR3: CASSDDSGGYNEQFF. DNA for the CDR3: TGTGCCAGTAGTGACGATAGCGGTGGGTACAATGAGCAGTTCTTC.

The genes are TRBV7-3 and TRBJ2-7, with D unresolved. The V and J ends lost 3 bases and 4 bases respectively, with 13 bases between them. Germline CDR1 SGHTA, CDR2 FQGTGA. This CDR3 contains 14 residues. The CDR3 protein is CASSLHGFGYEQYF. The CDR3, as DNA: TGTGCCAGCAGCTTGCACGGGTTTGGATACGAGCAGTACTTC.

J is TRBJ2-2 and V is TRBV21-1. TRBV21-1 is described as a pseudogene. The CDR3 loop spans 16 amino acids. The CDR3, as DNA: TGTGCCAGCAGCAAAGCGCTGCGAGGGGCCACCGGGGAGCTGTTTTTT. Encoded protein: CASSKALRGATGELFF.

The gene calls are TRBV11-2 and TRBJ2-3; D is possibly TRBD2 (5 bases). The length of the CDR3 is 14 residues. Germline V gene sequence: CDR1 SGHAT, CDR2 FQNNGV. V gave up 2 bases and J gave up 10 bases, with 16 bases separating them. The CDR3 DNA is TGTGCCAGCAGCTTACAAGCGGCGGCGGATGCGCAGTATTTT. Protein sequence: CASSLQAAADAQYF. The full variable domain, rest sourced from reference TRBV11-2 and TRBJ2-3, is EAGVAQSPRYKIIEKRQSVAFWCNPISGHATLYWYQQILGQGPKLLIQFQNNGVVDDSQLPKDRFSAERLKGVDSTLKIQPAKLEDSAVYLCASSLQAAADAQYFGPGTRLTVL.

This chain joins TRBV2 and TRBJ2-3; D unresolved. V lost 7 bases to trimming and J lost 0 bases, with 17 bases between them. CDR1 SNHLY and CDR2 FYNNEI come from the germline V gene. The CDR3 contains 16 residues. The CDR3 bases are TGTGCCAGCACTCTGATGGTGGTGGGTAGCACAGATACGCAGTATTTT. As protein: CASTLMVVGSTDTQYF.

About this clone itself: The junction and the germline gene differ at one end; a read error may be behind it. This CDR3 is also generated by other DNA sequences in the sample. J is TRBJ1-1 and V is TRBV28; D possibly corresponds to TRBD1 (6 bases). The CDR3 is 12 residues long. CDR1 MDHEN and CDR2 SYDVKM come from the germline V gene. The CDR3 region is CASSTQGTEAFF. In nucleotides, the CDR3 is TGTGCCAGCAGTACCCAGGGGACTGAGGCTTTCTTT.

This chain joins TRBV5-6 and TRBJ2-1; 8 bases match TRBD1. The length of the CDR3 is 15 residues. V trimming: 4 bases; J trimming: 2 bases; junction bases outside the gene matches: 5. The germline gives CDR1 SGHDT, CDR2 YYEEEE. CDR3 nucleotides: TGTGCCAGCAGCGCGGACAGGGTCCCCTACAATGAGCAGTTCTTC. Translated, it gives CASSADRVPYNEQFF.

In this sample, this clone turned up once. The chain is built from TRBV27 and TRBJ2-7; TRBD2 aligns across 13 bases. The CDR3 extends over 15 amino acids. The junction had 5 bases not matched to a gene; V was cut back by 5 bases and J by 4 bases. The germline V gene encodes CDR1 MNHEY and CDR2 SMNVEV (reference sequence). CDR3 in DNA: TGTGCCAGCAGTCCCGTGACTAGCGGGGGGTACGAGCAGTACTTC. This translates into CASSPVTSGGYEQYF.

Of note for this clone: This same CDR3 is encoded by further DNA sequences in the sample. The chain employs TRBV4-3 and TRBJ2-1; D not resolved. V lost 0 bases and J 0 bases, leaving 6 bases between the germline ends. The CDR3 consists of 15 residues. Germline loops: CDR1 LGHNA, CDR2 YSLEER. The CDR3 sequence: CASSQDRDSYNEQFF. Written as DNA, the CDR3 is TGCGCCAGCAGCCAAGATAGGGACTCCTACAATGAGCAGTTCTTC.

The table lists this clone with a count of one. The V gene is TRBV5-6, the J gene TRBJ2-1; 7 bases line up with TRBD1. V was clipped by 4 bases and J by 2 bases; unmatched bases: 9. Per the germline V gene, CDR1 is SGHDT and CDR2 is YYEEEE. The CDR3 sequence is 16 residues long. CDR3 sequence reads: CASSPFEGATYNEQFF. The CDR3 DNA is TGTGCCAGCAGCCCCTTTGAGGGGGCCACCTACAATGAGCAGTTCTTC.

With regard to this clone: Mismatch with germline at one junction end may stem from a read error. The rearrangement joins TRBV6-7 to TRBJ2-7; no firm D call. TRBV6-7 is sorted into the ORF group, with uncertain function. The CDR3 has 15 residues. This chain's CDR3 is CASSYSWLTSYEQYF. CDR3 DNA sequence: TGTGCCAGCAGCTACTCTTGGCTGACCTCCTACGAGCAGTACTTC.